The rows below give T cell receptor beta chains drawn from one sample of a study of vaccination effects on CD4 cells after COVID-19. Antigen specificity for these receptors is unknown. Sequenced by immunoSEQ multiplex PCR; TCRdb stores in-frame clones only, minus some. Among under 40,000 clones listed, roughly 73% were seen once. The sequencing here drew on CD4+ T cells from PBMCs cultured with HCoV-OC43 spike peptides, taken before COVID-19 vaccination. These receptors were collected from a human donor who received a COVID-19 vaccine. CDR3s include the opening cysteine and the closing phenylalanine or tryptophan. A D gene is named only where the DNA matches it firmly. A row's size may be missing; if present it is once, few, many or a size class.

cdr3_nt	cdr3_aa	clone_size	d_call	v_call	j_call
TGTGCCAGCACTACAGGGGGCTACGAGCAGTACTTC	CASTTGGYEQYF	few	TRBD1	TRBV2	TRBJ2-7
TGTGCCAGCAGTGCAGGGGGCGCGTCCGCTGAAGCTTTCTTT	CASSAGGASAEAFF	.	TRBD1	TRBV6-4	TRBJ1-1
TGTGCCAGCAGTTCCAAGGACAGACTCTACAACTTC	CASSSKDRLYNF	.	.	TRBV6-6	TRBJ2-5
TGTGCCAGCAGCGTAGAACCCATGGTGGGGGCGTACGGCTACACCTTC	CASSVEPMVGAYGYTF	.	.	TRBV9	TRBJ1-2
TGTGCCAGCAGACGGCTAGCGGTTAGGAGCTCCTACAATGAGCAGTTCTTC	CASRRLAVRSSYNEQFF	.	TRBD2	TRBV11-2	TRBJ2-1
TGTGCCAGCAGCCAAGCGGACAGGACAAATGAAAAACTGTTTTTT	CASSQADRTNEKLFF	.	TRBD1	TRBV4-2	TRBJ1-4
TGTGCCAGCAGCCAAGGGGCTCTAGCGGGGGGTCCCACAGATACGCAGTATTTT	CASSQGALAGGPTDTQYF	.	TRBD2	TRBV4-2	TRBJ2-3
TGTGCCAGCAGGGACAGGGAGAGGGGCACTGAAGCTTTCTTT	CASRDRERGTEAFF	.	TRBD1	TRBV6-5	TRBJ1-1
TGTGCCAGCATATTAGACGCAACTAATGAAAAACTGTTTTTT	CASILDATNEKLFF	.	.	TRBV2	TRBJ1-4
TGCGCCAGCAGGGTGGGGAACACTGAAGCTTTCTTT	CASRVGNTEAFF	.	.	TRBV10-2	TRBJ1-1
TGTGCCAGTCGACAGGGGGTGAACACCGGGGAGCTGTTTTTT	CASRQGVNTGELFF	.	TRBD1	TRBV6-5	TRBJ2-2
TGTGCCAGCAGTCAGGGTATAAGGTCCTACAATGAGCAGTTCTTC	CASSQGIRSYNEQFF	.	.	TRBV6-5	TRBJ2-1
TGTGCCAGCAGCCCAGTGGGGGAGACCCAGTACTTC	CASSPVGETQYF	.	.	TRBV11-2	TRBJ2-5
TGTGCCACCGCGGGGACCGAGAATGAAAAACTGTTTTTT	CATAGTENEKLFF	.	.	TRBV10-3	TRBJ1-4
TGTGCCAGCAGCTTGTTACAGGCTTTCTATGGCTACACCTTC	CASSLLQAFYGYTF	.	.	TRBV5-6	TRBJ1-2
TGCGCCAGCACGCGGGAGGCCCAAACCTACAATGAGCAGTTCTTC	CASTREAQTYNEQFF	.	TRBD2	TRBV5-1	TRBJ2-1
TGTGCCAGCAGCCAAGAACAGGGCAGGGTAACTAATGAAAAACTGTTTTTT	CASSQEQGRVTNEKLFF	.	.	TRBV4-2	TRBJ1-4
TGTGCCAGCAGTGCCCGCCTTTTGCGGGGTACCCAAATCACAGATACGCAGTATTTT	CASSARLLRGTQITDTQYF	.	.	TRBV28	TRBJ2-3
TGTGCCACCAGCAGACTTCCGGGTAGGGATGAGCAGTTCTTC	CATSRLPGRDEQFF	.	.	TRBV15	TRBJ2-1
TGTGCCAGCTCCCTAAACCGCGAAGTCGCTGAAGCTTTCTTT	CASSLNREVAEAFF	few	.	TRBV18	TRBJ1-1
TGTGCCAGCAGCTTTCGACAGGGGGTTCAGTACAATGAGCAGTTCTTC	CASSFRQGVQYNEQFF	.	TRBD1	TRBV7-3	TRBJ2-1
TGTGCCAGCAGCTCAAGCGGGAAGAGAACAGATACGCAGTATTTT	CASSSSGKRTDTQYF	.	TRBD2	TRBV9	TRBJ2-3
TGTGCCAGCAGTGCGGAGGGACTAGTGGCGAATGAGCAGTTCTTC	CASSAEGLVANEQFF	.	TRBD2	TRBV2	TRBJ2-1
TGTGCCAGCAGCCCCCTTCGGACGGGAGATGAAAAACTGTTTTTT	CASSPLRTGDEKLFF	once	.	TRBV5-6	TRBJ1-4
TGTGCCTGGAGTGTACATGGCAGGGAATCGAGCTATGGCTACACCTTC	CAWSVHGRESSYGYTF	.	.	TRBV30	TRBJ1-2
TGTGCCTGGAGTGTACAGGGCTACTATGGCTACACCTTC	CAWSVQGYYGYTF	.	.	TRBV30	TRBJ1-2
TGTGCCAGCAGCAAGACAGTTGATAATTCACCCCTCCACTTT	CASSKTVDNSPLHF	.	.	TRBV9	TRBJ1-6
TGTGCCAGCAGCCTCTATAGCGGGGGCCGCTCCTACAATGAGCAGTTCTTC	CASSLYSGGRSYNEQFF	.	TRBD2	TRBV14	TRBJ2-1
TGCGCCAGCAGCTCTTTGGGGGGGCTGCCCTCTGGAAACACCATATATTTT	CASSSLGGLPSGNTIYF	few	.	TRBV5-1	TRBJ1-3
TGTGCCAGCTCCCTTTTACGGGACACGAACACCGGGGAGCTGTTTTTT	CASSLLRDTNTGELFF	.	.	TRBV18	TRBJ2-2
TGTGCCAGCAGGTCACCCCGGGACAGGGGGCGCAGCACTGAAGCTTTCTTT	CASRSPRDRGRSTEAFF	.	TRBD1	TRBV28	TRBJ1-1
TGCGCCAGCAGATTAGGCGGGTACGAATCTGAAGCTTTCTTT	CASRLGGYESEAFF	.	.	TRBV5-1	TRBJ1-1
TGTGCCAGTAGTTCAGCCCCGGGACAGGCCACGTATTTT	CASSSAPGQATYF	.	TRBD1	TRBV19	TRBJ2-3
TGCGCCAGTGGACAGGGGGCGTATGAGCAGTTCTTC	CASGQGAYEQFF	.	TRBD1	TRBV23-1	TRBJ2-1
TGCGCCAGCAGCTCGGGACAGGGTAGCCACGAGCAGTACTTC	CASSSGQGSHEQYF	once	TRBD1	TRBV5-1	TRBJ2-7
TGTGCCAGCAGCGTAGATCAGGGACTTCCTTCGAACACTGAAGCTTTCTTT	CASSVDQGLPSNTEAFF	.	.	TRBV9	TRBJ1-1
TGTGCCAGCAGCCAAGAGCGGGTACCCGACAATGAGCAGTTCTTC	CASSQERVPDNEQFF	.	.	TRBV16	TRBJ2-1
TGTGCCAGCAGCTTGGTCGTGACAGGGGGCCAATATGGCTACACCTTC	CASSLVVTGGQYGYTF	.	TRBD1	TRBV5-4	TRBJ1-2
TGTGCCAGCAGCGGGACGAGATTCTCCTACAATGAGCAGTTCTTC	CASSGTRFSYNEQFF	few	.	TRBV2	TRBJ2-1
TGTGCCAGTGGGGACAGGGCCGCTGGAAACACCATATATTTT	CASGDRAAGNTIYF	.	TRBD1	TRBV14	TRBJ1-3
TGTGCCAGCAGCTTATTCCCGGGGATGAACACCGGGGAGCTGTTTTTT	CASSLFPGMNTGELFF	few	.	TRBV7-9	TRBJ2-2
TGTGCCAGCAGCTCAGGGGGATTTTACGAGCAGTACTTC	CASSSGGFYEQYF	few	TRBD1	TRBV28	TRBJ2-7
TGTGCCAGTAGCGCCACAGGGGGCGGCAATCAGCCCCAGCATTTT	CASSATGGGNQPQHF	.	TRBD1	TRBV19	TRBJ1-5
TGTGCCAGCAGAGAATTTCCAGGGGGGGGGAATCAGCCCCAGCATTTT	CASREFPGGGNQPQHF	.	TRBD1	TRBV6-1	TRBJ1-5
TGTGCCACTGCCTTTAGGGAGGGAAACTATGGCTACACCTTC	CATAFREGNYGYTF	.	.	TRBV10-3	TRBJ1-2
TGTGCCAGCAGTTTTGGGGGCTACGGAAACACCATATATTTT	CASSFGGYGNTIYF	.	.	TRBV28	TRBJ1-3